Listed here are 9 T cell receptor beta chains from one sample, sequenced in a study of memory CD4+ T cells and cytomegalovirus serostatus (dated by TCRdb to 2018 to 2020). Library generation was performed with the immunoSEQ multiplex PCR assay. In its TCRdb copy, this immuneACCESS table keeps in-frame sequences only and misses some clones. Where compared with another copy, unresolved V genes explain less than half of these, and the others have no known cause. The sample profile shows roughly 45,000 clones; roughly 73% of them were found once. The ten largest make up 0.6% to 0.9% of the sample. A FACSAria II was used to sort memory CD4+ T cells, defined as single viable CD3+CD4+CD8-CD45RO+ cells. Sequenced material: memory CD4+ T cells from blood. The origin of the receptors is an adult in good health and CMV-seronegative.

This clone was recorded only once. CDR3 in amino acids: CASSLEAGVSEAFF. DNA of the CDR3: TGTGCCAGCAGCTTGGAAGCAGGGGTGTCTGAAGCTTTCTTT. V is TRBV5-5 and J is TRBJ1-1; weak D call: TRBD1 (6 bases). V was clipped by 0 bases and J by 6 bases, with 12 bases between them. The CDR3 consists of 14 residues. The germline V gene has CDR1 SGHKS and CDR2 YYEKEE (reference sequence). The variable domain in full, with the rest retrieved from reference TRBV5-5 and TRBJ1-1, is DAGVTQSPTHLIKTRGQQVTLRCSPISGHKSVSWYQQVLGQGPQFIFQYYEKEERGRGNFPDRFSARQFPNYSSELNVNALLLGDSALYLCASSLEAGVSEAFFGQGTRLTVV.

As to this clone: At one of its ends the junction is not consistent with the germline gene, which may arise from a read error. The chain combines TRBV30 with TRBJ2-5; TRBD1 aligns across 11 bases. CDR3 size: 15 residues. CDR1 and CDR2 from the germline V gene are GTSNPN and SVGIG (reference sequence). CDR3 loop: CAWRGDRGSKEAQYF. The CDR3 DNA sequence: TGTGCCTGGAGGGGGGACAGGGGGAGTAAAGAGGCCCAGTACTTC.

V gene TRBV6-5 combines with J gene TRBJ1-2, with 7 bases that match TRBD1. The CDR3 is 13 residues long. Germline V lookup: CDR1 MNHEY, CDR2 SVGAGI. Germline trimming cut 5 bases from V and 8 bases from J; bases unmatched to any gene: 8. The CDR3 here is CASSPPGQWGYTF. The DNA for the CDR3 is TGTGCCAGCAGTCCGCCGGGACAGTGGGGCTACACCTTC.

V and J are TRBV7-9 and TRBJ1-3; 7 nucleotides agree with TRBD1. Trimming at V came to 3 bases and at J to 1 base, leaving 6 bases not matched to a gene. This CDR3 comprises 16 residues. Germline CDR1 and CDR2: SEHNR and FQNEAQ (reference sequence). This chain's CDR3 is CASSLGQPSSGNTIYF. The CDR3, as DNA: TGTGCCAGCAGCTTGGGACAGCCCTCATCTGGAAACACCATATATTTT.

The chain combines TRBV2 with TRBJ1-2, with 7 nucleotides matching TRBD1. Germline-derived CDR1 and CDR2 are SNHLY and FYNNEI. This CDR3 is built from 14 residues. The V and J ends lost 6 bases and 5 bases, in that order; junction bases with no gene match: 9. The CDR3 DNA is TGTGCCAGCAGCCGGGACAGCTTATTTTATGGCTACACCTTC. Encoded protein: CASSRDSLFYGYTF.

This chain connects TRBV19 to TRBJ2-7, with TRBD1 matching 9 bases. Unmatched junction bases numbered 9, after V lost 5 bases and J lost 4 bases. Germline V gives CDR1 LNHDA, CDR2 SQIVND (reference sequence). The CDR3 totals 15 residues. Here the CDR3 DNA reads TGTGCCAGTAGTCCTCGGACAGGACAGGGGTACGAGCAGTACTTC. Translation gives CASSPRTGQGYEQYF.

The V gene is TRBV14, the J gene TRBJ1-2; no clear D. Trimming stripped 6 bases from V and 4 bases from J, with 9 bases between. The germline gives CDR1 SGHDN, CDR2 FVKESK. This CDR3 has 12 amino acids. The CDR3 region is CASRRTGYGYTF. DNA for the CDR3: TGTGCCAGCAGGCGGACGGGCTATGGCTACACCTTC. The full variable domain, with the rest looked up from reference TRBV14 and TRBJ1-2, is EAGVTQFPSHSVIEKGQTVTLRCDPISGHDNLYWYRRVMGKEIKFLLHFVKESKQDESGMPNNRFLAERTGGTYSTLKVQPAELEDSGVYFCASRRTGYGYTFGSGTRLTVV.

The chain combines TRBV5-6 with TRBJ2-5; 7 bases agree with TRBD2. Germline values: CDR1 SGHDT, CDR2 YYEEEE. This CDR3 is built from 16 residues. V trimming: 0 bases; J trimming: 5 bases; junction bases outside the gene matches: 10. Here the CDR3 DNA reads TGTGCCAGCAGCTTGGGGGCCACCCTGGGGGGGGAGACCCAGTACTTC. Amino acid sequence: CASSLGATLGGETQYF. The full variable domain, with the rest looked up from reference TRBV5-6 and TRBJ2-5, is DAGVTQSPTHLIKTRGQQVTLRCSPKSGHDTVSWYQQALGQGPQFIFQYYEEEERQRGNFPDRFSGHQFPNYSSELNVNALLLGDSALYLCASSLGATLGGETQYFGPGTRLLVL.

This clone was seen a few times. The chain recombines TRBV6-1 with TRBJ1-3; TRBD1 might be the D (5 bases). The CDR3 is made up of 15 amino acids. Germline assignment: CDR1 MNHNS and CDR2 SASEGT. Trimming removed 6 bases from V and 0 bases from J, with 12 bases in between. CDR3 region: CASRKGRVSGNTIYF. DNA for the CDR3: TGTGCCAGCAGGAAGGGACGAGTCTCTGGAAACACCATATATTTT.